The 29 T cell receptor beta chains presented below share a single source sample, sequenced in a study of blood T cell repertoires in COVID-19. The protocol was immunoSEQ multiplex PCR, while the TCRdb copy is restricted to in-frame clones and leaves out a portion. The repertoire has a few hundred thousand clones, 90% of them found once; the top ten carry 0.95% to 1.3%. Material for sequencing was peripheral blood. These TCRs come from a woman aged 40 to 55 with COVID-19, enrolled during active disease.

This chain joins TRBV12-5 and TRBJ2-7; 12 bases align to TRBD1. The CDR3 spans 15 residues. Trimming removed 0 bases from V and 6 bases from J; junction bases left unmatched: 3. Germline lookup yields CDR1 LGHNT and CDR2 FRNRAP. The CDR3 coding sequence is TGTGCTAGTGGTTTGGTGGGGACAGGGGGCCGCGAGCAGTACTTC. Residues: CASGLVGTGGREQYF.

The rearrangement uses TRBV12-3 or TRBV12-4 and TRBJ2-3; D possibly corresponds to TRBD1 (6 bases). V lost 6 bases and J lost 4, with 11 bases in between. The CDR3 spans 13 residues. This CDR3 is CASRSDSSDTQYF. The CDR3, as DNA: TGTGCCAGCAGGTCGGACAGCTCAGATACGCAGTATTTT.

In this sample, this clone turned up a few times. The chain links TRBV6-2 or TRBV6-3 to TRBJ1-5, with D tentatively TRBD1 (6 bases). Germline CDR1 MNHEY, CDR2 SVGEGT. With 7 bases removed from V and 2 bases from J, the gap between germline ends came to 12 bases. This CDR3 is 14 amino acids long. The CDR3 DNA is TGTGCCAGCAACCCGGGGGCGGGCAATCAGCCCCAGCATTTT. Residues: CASNPGAGNQPQHF.

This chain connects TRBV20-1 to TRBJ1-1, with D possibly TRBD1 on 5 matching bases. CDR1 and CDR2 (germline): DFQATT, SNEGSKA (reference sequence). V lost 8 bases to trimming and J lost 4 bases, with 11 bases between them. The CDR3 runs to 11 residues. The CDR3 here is CSHRRATEAFF. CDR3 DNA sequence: TGCAGTCACAGGAGAGCCACTGAAGCTTTCTTT.

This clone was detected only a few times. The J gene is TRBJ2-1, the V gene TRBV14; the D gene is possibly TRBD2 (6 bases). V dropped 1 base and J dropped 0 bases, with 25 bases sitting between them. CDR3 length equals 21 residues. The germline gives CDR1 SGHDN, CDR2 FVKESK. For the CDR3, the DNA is TGTGCCAGCAGCCAAGGACTGACTGGGCGGGGACTGCTTTCCTCCTACAATGAGCAGTTCTTC. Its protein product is CASSQGLTGRGLLSSYNEQFF. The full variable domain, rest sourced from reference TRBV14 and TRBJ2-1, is EAGVTQFPSHSVIEKGQTVTLRCDPISGHDNLYWYRRVMGKEIKFLLHFVKESKQDESGMPNNRFLAERTGGTYSTLKVQPAELEDSGVYFCASSQGLTGRGLLSSYNEQFFGPGTRLTVL.

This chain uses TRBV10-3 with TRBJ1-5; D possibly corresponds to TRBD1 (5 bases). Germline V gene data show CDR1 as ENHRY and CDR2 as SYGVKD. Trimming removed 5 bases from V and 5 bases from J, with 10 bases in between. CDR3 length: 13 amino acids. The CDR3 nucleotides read TGTGCCATCAGTTCTGACAGAGATCAGCCCCAGCATTTT. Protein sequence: CAISSDRDQPQHF.

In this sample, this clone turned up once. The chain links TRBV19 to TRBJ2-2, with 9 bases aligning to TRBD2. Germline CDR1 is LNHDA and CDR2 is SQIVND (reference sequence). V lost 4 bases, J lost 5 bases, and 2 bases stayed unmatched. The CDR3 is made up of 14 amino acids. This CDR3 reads CASSTGLATGELFF. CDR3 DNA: TGTGCCAGTAGTACGGGACTAGCAACCGGGGAGCTGTTTTTT.

The CDR3, as DNA: TGTGCCAGCAGTGAAGCTGGGACTAGACTGTACCAAGAGACCCAGTACTTC. This codes for CASSEAGTRLYQETQYF. This chain joins TRBV2 and TRBJ2-5; the match to TRBD2 covers 8 bases. Trimming at V came to 0 bases and at J to 0 bases, leaving 6 bases not matched to a gene. The germline V gene encodes CDR1 SNHLY and CDR2 FYNNEI. The CDR3 is 17 residues long.

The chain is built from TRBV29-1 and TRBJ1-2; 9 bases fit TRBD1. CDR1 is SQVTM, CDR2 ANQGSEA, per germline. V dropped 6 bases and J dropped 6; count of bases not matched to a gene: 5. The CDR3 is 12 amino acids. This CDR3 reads CSVRTGENGYTF. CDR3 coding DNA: TGCAGCGTCCGGACAGGGGAGAATGGCTACACCTTC.

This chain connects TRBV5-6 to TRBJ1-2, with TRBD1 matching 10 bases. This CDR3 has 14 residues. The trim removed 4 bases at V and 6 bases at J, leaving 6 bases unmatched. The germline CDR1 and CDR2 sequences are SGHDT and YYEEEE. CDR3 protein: CASSPLGTGDGYTF. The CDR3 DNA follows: TGTGCCAGCAGCCCCCTCGGGACAGGGGATGGCTACACCTTC.

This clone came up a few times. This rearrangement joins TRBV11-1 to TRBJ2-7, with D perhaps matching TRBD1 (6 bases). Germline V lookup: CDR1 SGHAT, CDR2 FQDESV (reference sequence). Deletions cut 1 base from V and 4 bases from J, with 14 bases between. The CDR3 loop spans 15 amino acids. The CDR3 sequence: CASSLGAGALYEQYF. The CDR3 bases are TGTGCCAGCAGCTTAGGCGCAGGGGCACTATACGAGCAGTACTTC.

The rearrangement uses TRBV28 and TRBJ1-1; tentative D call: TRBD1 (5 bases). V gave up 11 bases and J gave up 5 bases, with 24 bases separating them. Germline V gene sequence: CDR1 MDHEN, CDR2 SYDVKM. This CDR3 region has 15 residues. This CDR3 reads CAATPPGPVGTEAFF. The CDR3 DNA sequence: TGTGCCGCTACACCCCCAGGGCCGGTGGGGACTGAAGCTTTCTTT.

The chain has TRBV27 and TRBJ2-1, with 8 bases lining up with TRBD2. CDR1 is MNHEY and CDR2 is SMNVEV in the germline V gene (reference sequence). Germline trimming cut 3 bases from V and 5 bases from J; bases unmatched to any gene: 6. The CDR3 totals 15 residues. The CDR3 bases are TGTGCCAGCAGTTTTAGGCGGGGGGAAAACAATGAGCAGTTCTTC. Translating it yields CASSFRRGENNEQFF.

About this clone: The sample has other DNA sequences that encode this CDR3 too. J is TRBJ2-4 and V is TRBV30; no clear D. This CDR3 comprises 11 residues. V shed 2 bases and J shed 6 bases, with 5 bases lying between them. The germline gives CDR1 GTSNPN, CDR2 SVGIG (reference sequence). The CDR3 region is CAWSRGNIQYF. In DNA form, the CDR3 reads TGTGCCTGGAGTCGAGGAAACATTCAGTACTTC.

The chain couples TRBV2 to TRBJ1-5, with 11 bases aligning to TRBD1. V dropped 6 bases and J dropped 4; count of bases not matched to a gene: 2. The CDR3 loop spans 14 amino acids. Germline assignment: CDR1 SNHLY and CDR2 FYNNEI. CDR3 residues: CASSGTGGNQPQHF. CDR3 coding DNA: TGTGCCAGCAGCGGGACAGGGGGTAATCAGCCCCAGCATTTT. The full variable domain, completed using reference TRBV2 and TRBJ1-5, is EPEVTQTPSHQVTQMGQEVILRCVPISNHLYFYWYRQILGQKVEFLVSFYNNEISEKSEIFDDQFSVERPDGSNFTLKIRSTKLEDSAMYFCASSGTGGNQPQHFGDGTRLSIL.

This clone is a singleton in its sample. CDR3 sequence: CASSLKPRGLNQPQHF. The CDR3 DNA reads as TGTGCCAGCAGCTTGAAGCCCAGGGGCCTTAATCAGCCCCAGCATTTT. The chain couples TRBV5-6 to TRBJ1-5, with a tentative D call TRBD1 (6 bases). V gave up 1 base and J gave up 4 bases, with 15 bases separating them. The germline gives CDR1 SGHDT, CDR2 YYEEEE. CDR3 length: 16 residues.

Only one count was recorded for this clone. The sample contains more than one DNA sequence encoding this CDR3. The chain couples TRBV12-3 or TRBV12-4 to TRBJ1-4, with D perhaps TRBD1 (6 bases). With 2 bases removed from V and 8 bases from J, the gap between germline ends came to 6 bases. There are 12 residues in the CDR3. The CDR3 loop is CASSLRGEKLFF. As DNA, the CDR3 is TGTGCCAGCAGTTTAAGGGGGGAAAAACTGTTTTTT.

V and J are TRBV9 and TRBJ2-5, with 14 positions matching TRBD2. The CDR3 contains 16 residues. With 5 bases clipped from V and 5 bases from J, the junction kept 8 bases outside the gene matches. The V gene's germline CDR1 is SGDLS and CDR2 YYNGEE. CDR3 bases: TGTGCCAGCAGACCGGGACTAGCGGGAGTAGGGGAGACCCAGTACTTC. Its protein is CASRPGLAGVGETQYF.

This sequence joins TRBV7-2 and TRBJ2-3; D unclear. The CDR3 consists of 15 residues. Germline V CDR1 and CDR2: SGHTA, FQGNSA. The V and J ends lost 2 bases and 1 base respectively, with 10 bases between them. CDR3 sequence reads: CASSLNSRGTDTQYF. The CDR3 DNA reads TGTGCCAGCAGCTTAAACAGCCGTGGCACAGATACGCAGTATTTT.

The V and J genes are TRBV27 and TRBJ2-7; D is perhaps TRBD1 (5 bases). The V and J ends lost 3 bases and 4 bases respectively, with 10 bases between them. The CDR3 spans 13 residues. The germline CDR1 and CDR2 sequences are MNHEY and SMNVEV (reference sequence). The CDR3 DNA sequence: TGTGCCAGCAGTTTCGGACAAATGTACGAGCAGTACTTC. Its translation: CASSFGQMYEQYF.

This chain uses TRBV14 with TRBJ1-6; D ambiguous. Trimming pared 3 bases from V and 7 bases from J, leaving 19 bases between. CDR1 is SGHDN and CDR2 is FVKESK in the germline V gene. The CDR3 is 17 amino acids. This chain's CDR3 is CASSHMEAMEGNSPLHF. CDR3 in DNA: TGTGCCAGCAGCCACATGGAGGCCATGGAAGGAAATTCACCCCTCCACTTT.

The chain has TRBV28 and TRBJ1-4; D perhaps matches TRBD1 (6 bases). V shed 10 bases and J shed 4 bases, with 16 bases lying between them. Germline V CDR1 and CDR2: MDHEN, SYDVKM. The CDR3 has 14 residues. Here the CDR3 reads CATLRQAYNEKLFF. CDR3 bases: TGTGCCACCCTACGACAGGCCTATAATGAAAAACTGTTTTTT.

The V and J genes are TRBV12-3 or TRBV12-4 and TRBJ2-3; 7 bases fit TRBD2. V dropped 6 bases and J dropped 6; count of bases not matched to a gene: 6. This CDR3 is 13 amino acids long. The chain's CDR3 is CASRPAGADTQYF. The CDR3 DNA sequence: TGTGCCAGCAGACCGGCGGGAGCTGATACGCAGTATTTT.

CDR3 residues: CASSLRTGGMGNEKLFF. The CDR3 DNA reads as TGTGCCAGCAGCCTTAGGACAGGGGGAATGGGTAATGAAAAACTGTTTTTT. The chain combines TRBV3-1 (or the pseudogene TRBV3-2) with TRBJ1-4; 10 bases align to TRBD1. Germline V gene data show CDR1 as LGHDT and CDR2 as YNNKEL (reference sequence). The CDR3 loop spans 17 amino acids. Germline trimming cut 4 bases from V and 4 bases from J; bases unmatched to any gene: 9.

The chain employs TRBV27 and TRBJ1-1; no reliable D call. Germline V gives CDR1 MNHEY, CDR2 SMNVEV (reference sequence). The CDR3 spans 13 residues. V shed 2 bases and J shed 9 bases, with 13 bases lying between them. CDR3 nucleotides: TGTGCCAGCAGTTTAGGTCGAGGGAGTAAAGCTTTCTTT. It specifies CASSLGRGSKAFF.

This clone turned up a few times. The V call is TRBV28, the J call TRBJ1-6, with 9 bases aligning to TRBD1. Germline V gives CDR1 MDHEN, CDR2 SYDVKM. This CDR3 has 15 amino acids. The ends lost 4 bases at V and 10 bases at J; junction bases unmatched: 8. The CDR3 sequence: CASSSRDRVRSPLHF. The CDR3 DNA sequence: TGTGCCAGCAGTTCCCGGGACAGGGTCCGGTCACCCCTCCACTTT. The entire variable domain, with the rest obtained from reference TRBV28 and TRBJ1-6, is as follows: DVKVTQSSRYLVKRTGEKVFLECVQDMDHENMFWYRQDPGLGLRLIYFSYDVKMKEKGDIPEGYSVSREKKERFSLILESASTNQTSMYLCASSSRDRVRSPLHFGNGTRLTVT.

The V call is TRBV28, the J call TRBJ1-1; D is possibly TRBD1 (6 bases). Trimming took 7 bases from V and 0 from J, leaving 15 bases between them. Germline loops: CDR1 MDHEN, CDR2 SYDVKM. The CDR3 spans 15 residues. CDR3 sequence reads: CASTDQGRVNTEAFF. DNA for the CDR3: TGTGCCAGCACCGATCAGGGGAGGGTGAACACTGAAGCTTTCTTT.

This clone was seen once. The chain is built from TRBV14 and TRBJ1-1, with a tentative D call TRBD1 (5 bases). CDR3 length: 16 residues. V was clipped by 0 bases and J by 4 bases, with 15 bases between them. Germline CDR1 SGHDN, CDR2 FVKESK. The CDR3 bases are TGTGCCAGCAGCCAAGAACAGGCAACCATGATCACTGAAGCTTTCTTT. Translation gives CASSQEQATMITEAFF.

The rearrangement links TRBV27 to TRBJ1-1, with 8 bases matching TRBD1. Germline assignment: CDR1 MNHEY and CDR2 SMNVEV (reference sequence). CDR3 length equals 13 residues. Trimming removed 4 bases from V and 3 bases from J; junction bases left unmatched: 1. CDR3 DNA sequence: TGTGCCAGCAGTTCAGGGGGCTACACTGAAGCTTTCTTT. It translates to CASSSGGYTEAFF.